This TCR beta chain was captured in a study of T cells in Graves' hyperthyroidism and ophthalmopathy. Study results and limitations: In the analysis, a 13 V-J model separated ophthalmopathy from stable hyperthyroidism.

The TCR beta CDR3 regions underwent amplification using RNA transcripts as the source. The TCR CDR3 first-round RT-PCR relied on the HTBI primer set. TCRdb re-called the multiplex PCR reads with MiXCR, one entry per CDR3 protein. The sample shows fewer than 750,000 distinct CDR3 sequences, more than 14% of them seen only once. Diagnoses were made from clinical symptoms, serum measures (thyroxine and TRAb), thyroid ultrasound and orbital computed tomography. CDR3 size: 14 residues. The germline V gene has CDR1 ENHRY and CDR2 SYGVKD. Trimming took 2 bases from V and 4 from J, leaving 9 bases between them. In this sample, this clonotype turned up many times. Its antigen is unknown.

Sequenced input: blood. This chain uses TRBV10-3 with TRBJ2-1; weak D call: TRBD2 (6 bases). This clonotype originated in a woman in her fifties or sixties with Graves' ophthalmopathy. Here the CDR3 DNA reads TGTGCCATCAGTGAGGAGGGACTTTACAATGAGCAGTTCTTC. Translating gives CAISEEGLYNEQFF.